This is a list of T cell receptor beta chains from one sample in a study of post-analysis software for immune sequencing data. In TCRdb, the PCR reads were re-called with MiXCR into one record per CDR3 protein. The sample records around 160,000 distinct CDR3 sequences, about 36% being singletons. Source: blood, taken after autologous hematopoietic stem cell transplantation. The receptors here all came from a girl aged 10 to 17 with multiple sclerosis. The conserved cysteine and the conserved F or W are not part of the CDR3 here. The size entry is marked missing in some rows and otherwise reads once, few, many or a size class.

abundance: NA; v_gene: TRBV5-1; CDR3aa: ASSTGAYTEAF
abundance: NA; v_gene: TRBV7-9; CDR3aa: ASSQLAGVREQF
abundance: NA; v_gene: TRBV5-1; CDR3aa: ASSLGQLNEKLF
abundance: NA; v_gene: TRBV20-1; CDR3aa: SARDPRTSTDTQY
abundance: NA; v_gene: TRBV20-1; CDR3aa: SASRSQNTEAF
abundance: few; v_gene: TRBV6-2/TRBV6-3; CDR3aa: ASSEPGLAEETQY
abundance: NA; v_gene: TRBV20-1; CDR3aa: SARWGTGNYGYT
abundance: NA; v_gene: TRBV7-3; CDR3aa: ASSLNWVGGDYNEQF
abundance: NA; v_gene: TRBV7-9; CDR3aa: ASSPDRVAYEQY
abundance: NA; v_gene: TRBV29-1; CDR3aa: SDASPGGETQY
abundance: NA; v_gene: TRBV7-9; CDR3aa: ASSLGGRKQF
abundance: once; v_gene: TRBV7-3; CDR3aa: ASSLEGTQADTRY
abundance: many; v_gene: TRBV27; CDR3aa: ASSLVPGQKDEQY
abundance: NA; v_gene: TRBV4-2; CDR3aa: ASSQDWTSGYNEQF
abundance: few; v_gene: TRBV20-1; CDR3aa: SAHLAGGTYEQY
abundance: few; v_gene: TRBV13; CDR3aa: ASTMRLQGDTQY
abundance: NA; v_gene: TRBV9; CDR3aa: ASSHLGQRGELF
abundance: NA; v_gene: TRBV7-2; CDR3aa: ASRLTGGNYGYT
abundance: NA; v_gene: TRBV5-1; CDR3aa: ASSLDPGINQPQH
abundance: many; v_gene: TRBV5-1; CDR3aa: ASSPSWDRRYGYT
abundance: few; v_gene: TRBV10-3; CDR3aa: AISESIRNQVTQY
abundance: NA; v_gene: TRBV6-1; CDR3aa: ASSPLGLAGGTETQY
abundance: few; v_gene: TRBV12-3/TRBV12-4; CDR3aa: ASSPAQGVESYEQY
abundance: NA; v_gene: TRBV9; CDR3aa: ASSVEYRISGNTIY
abundance: few; v_gene: TRBV20-1; CDR3aa: SAPDRTTGEQY
abundance: few; v_gene: TRBV7-8; CDR3aa: ASNDRRGTGVSYEQY